These 19 T cell receptor beta chains share one sample of origin, sequenced in a study of human T cells and chemical hapten exposure. TCRdb reanalysed the RACE reads using MiXCR and keeps one entry per CDR3 protein. The sample includes fewer than 100,000 distinct CDR3 sequences, approximately 11% of them seen just once. Time point indicated: patch test 3, about 24 weeks after DPC sensitization. The treatment is: therapeutic diphenylcyclopropenone sensitization with weekly scalp DPC. This material consisted of whole blood, taken in connection with sensitization to the hapten diphenylcyclopropenone (DPC). The receptors shown here come from a woman aged 25 to 39 with alopecia areata. Some clones in this sample may be carry-over from other donors' samples.

The gene calls are TRBV28 and TRBJ2-3, with 9 bases fitting TRBD1. Looked up from germline, CDR1 is MDHEN and CDR2 is SYDVKM. Trimming cost V 5 bases and J 6 bases; bases outside gene matches: 21. The CDR3 is 19 residues long. The CDR3 DNA reads TGTGCCAGCAGTCTCTACGATCTCGGGACAGGGATCATACGGGATACGCAGTATTTT. Protein sequence: CASSLYDLGTGIIRDTQYF.

This clonotype was seen at least ten times. J is TRBJ2-7 and V is TRBV18; weak D call: TRBD2 (7 bases). This CDR3 region has 15 residues. The germline V and J ends were trimmed by 5 bases and 2 bases, with 16 bases remaining between them. CDR1 and CDR2 from the germline V gene are KGHSH and LQKENI. CDR3 amino acids: CASSGGGGQPYEQYF. The CDR3 DNA sequence: TGTGCCAGCTCAGGGGGCGGGGGCCAACCCTACGAGCAGTACTTC.

V is TRBV2 and J is TRBJ1-3, with D unclear. Trimming stripped 0 bases from V and 4 bases from J, with 13 bases between. The CDR3 contains 16 residues. From germline, CDR1 is SNHLY and CDR2 FYNNEI. As DNA, the CDR3 is TGTGCCAGCAGTGAAGCGCTTGGAGCTTTAGGAAACACCATATATTTT. Encoded protein: CASSEALGALGNTIYF.

In its sample, this clonotype was seen a few times. The chain employs TRBV27 and TRBJ2-1; D is possibly TRBD1 (5 bases). Germline lookup yields CDR1 MNHEY and CDR2 SMNVEV (reference sequence). CDR3 size: 14 residues. V was trimmed by 2 bases and J by 1 base, leaving 6 bases between them. CDR3 bases: TGTGCCAGCAGTTTAAGGGGTTCCTACAATGAGCAGTTCTTC. Protein sequence: CASSLRGSYNEQFF.

In this sample, this clonotype turned up a few times. The chain recombines TRBV9 with TRBJ1-1; the D gene is possibly TRBD1 (5 bases). The V gene lost 3 bases and the J gene lost 1 base, with 10 bases spanning the gap. CDR1 and CDR2 from the germline V gene are SGDLS and YYNGEE. The CDR3 totals 14 residues. The CDR3, as DNA: TGTGCCAGCAGCGCCAGACAGACGAACACTGAAGCTTTCTTT. Translating it yields CASSARQTNTEAFF. Supplemented by reference TRBV9 and TRBJ1-1, the full variable domain reads DSGVTQTPKHLITATGQRVTLRCSPRSGDLSVYWYQQSLDQGLQFLIQYYNGEERAKGNILERFSAQQFPDLHSELNLSSLELGDSALYFCASSARQTNTEAFFGQGTRLTVV.

The chain is built from TRBV20-1 and TRBJ1-5; D might be TRBD1 (6 bases). The CDR3 runs 15 residues. The germline V and J ends were trimmed by 4 bases and 3 bases, with 16 bases remaining between them. In germline, CDR1 is DFQATT, CDR2 SNEGSKA (reference sequence). CDR3 region: CSAKAPGAFNQPQHF. CDR3 DNA sequence: TGCAGTGCTAAAGCCCCAGGGGCTTTCAATCAGCCCCAGCATTTT.

The V and J genes are TRBV4-3 and TRBJ2-1, with a weak D call TRBD2 (5 bases). The CDR3 extends over 13 amino acids. Trimming removed 5 bases at V and 3 bases at J, with 8 bases between. Germline CDR1 reads LGHNA; CDR2 reads YSLEER. As DNA, the CDR3 is TGCGCCAGCAGCGTCGACTACTACAATGAGCAGTTCTTC. Protein product: CASSVDYYNEQFF.

This clonotype was seen repeatedly, ten times or more. CDR3 DNA sequence: TGTGCCAGTAGTCTCGCGGCTAGCGGGAGTAGTGAGCAGTTCTTC. This encodes CASSLAASGSSEQFF. V usage is TRBV19 and J usage is TRBJ2-1; TRBD2 matches 10 bases. CDR1 and CDR2 from the germline V gene are LNHDA and SQIVND (reference sequence). Trimming took 5 bases from V and 9 from J; bases not matched to a gene: 10. The CDR3 loop spans 15 amino acids.

This clonotype was seen more than once but under ten times. This chain joins TRBV10-3 and TRBJ1-3; unclear D gene. This CDR3 is 13 amino acids long. The V and J ends lost 8 bases and 4 bases respectively, with 12 bases between them. Germline V gene lookup returns CDR1 ENHRY and CDR2 SYGVKD. CDR3 region: CAILISPGNTIYF. The DNA of the CDR3 is TGTGCCATCCTCATCAGTCCCGGAAACACCATATATTTT.

This clonotype has only one observation. J is TRBJ2-3 and V is TRBV2; 8 nucleotides match TRBD1. The CDR3 has 13 amino acids. CDR1 and CDR2 from the germline V gene are SNHLY and FYNNEI. Losses at the gene ends were 8 bases for V and 4 bases for J; bases not matched to a gene: 5. CDR3 nucleotides: TGTGCCAGCGGACAGGGTGAGGCAGATACGCAGTATTTT. Its protein product is CASGQGEADTQYF.

This clonotype appeared a few times. The chain employs TRBV12-3 or TRBV12-4 and TRBJ2-7; no clear D. Trimming removed 3 bases at V and 4 bases at J, with 7 bases between. This CDR3 region has 12 residues. CDR3 region: CASSFQGYEQYF. As DNA, the CDR3 is TGTGCCAGCAGTTTCCAAGGGTACGAGCAGTACTTC.

The rearrangement links TRBV9 to TRBJ1-5; no firm D call. This CDR3 spans 15 amino acids. Germline loops: CDR1 SGDLS, CDR2 YYNGEE. Trimming removed 5 bases at V and 2 bases at J, with 14 bases between. This chain's CDR3 is CASSQEGRGNQPQHF. The CDR3 region has the DNA TGTGCCAGCAGTCAGGAGGGCAGAGGCAATCAGCCCCAGCATTTT.

In this sample, this clonotype turned up many times. This chain links TRBV29-1 with TRBJ1-1; the match to TRBD1 covers 9 bases. Germline lookup yields CDR1 SQVTM and CDR2 ANQGSEA. Trimming cost V 6 bases and J 4 bases; bases outside gene matches: 3. The CDR3 is 12 amino acids. The DNA for the CDR3 is TGCAGCGTAGCGACAGGGGGCACTGAAGCTTTCTTT. It specifies CSVATGGTEAFF.

The rearrangement uses TRBV28 and TRBJ2-3, with 7 bases aligning to TRBD2. CDR1 MDHEN and CDR2 SYDVKM come from the germline V gene. V lost 2 bases and J lost 2; bases outside the gene matches: 13. This CDR3 comprises 18 residues. The CDR3 spells CASSLGGSKAFSTDTQYF. CDR3 DNA sequence: TGTGCCAGCAGTTTAGGCGGGAGTAAAGCTTTTTCCACAGATACGCAGTATTTT.

The chain employs TRBV9 and TRBJ2-7; 12 bases line up with TRBD2. The CDR3 spans 17 residues. CDR1 and CDR2 from the germline V gene are SGDLS and YYNGEE. The ends lost 0 bases at V and 4 bases at J; junction bases unmatched: 8. The CDR3 loop is CASSVGPTGTSGYEQYF. CDR3 nucleotides: TGTGCCAGCAGCGTAGGACCCACCGGGACTAGCGGGTACGAGCAGTACTTC.

The genes are TRBV29-1 and TRBJ2-2; either TRBD1 or TRBD2 may supply D (5 bases each). V dropped 7 bases and J dropped 4 bases, with 22 bases sitting between them. This CDR3 region has 16 residues. Germline CDR1 reads SQVTM; CDR2 reads ANQGSEA. The CDR3 reads CSATLGVGPGTGELFF. The DNA for the CDR3 is TGCAGCGCAACCTTGGGGGTAGGCCCGGGCACCGGGGAGCTGTTTTTT.

This clonotype was seen at least ten times. The chain has TRBV12-3 or TRBV12-4 and TRBJ2-5, with D uncertain. The CDR3 spans 13 residues. Trimming removed 3 bases at V and 2 bases at J, with 7 bases between. This CDR3 is CASSFQEQETQYF. CDR3 in DNA: TGTGCCAGCAGTTTCCAGGAGCAAGAGACCCAGTACTTC.

This clonotype was detected only a few times. The chain is built from TRBV5-1 and TRBJ1-1; TRBD1 matches 7 bases. Looked up from germline, CDR1 is SGHRS and CDR2 is YFSETQ. The ends lost 6 bases at V and 1 base at J; junction bases unmatched: 12. This CDR3 is built from 16 residues. CDR3 coding DNA: TGCGCCAGCACCGAAATTCCAACAGGGGAGAACACTGAAGCTTTCTTT. This codes for CASTEIPTGENTEAFF.

This clonotype showed up just a few times. The V and J genes are TRBV10-3 and TRBJ2-3, with D perhaps matching TRBD1 (5 bases). The germline V and J ends were trimmed by 5 bases and 6 bases, with 12 bases remaining between them. This CDR3 spans 13 amino acids. Germline-derived CDR1 and CDR2 are ENHRY and SYGVKD. CDR3 DNA sequence: TGTGCCATCAGTCCCAAAGGGGCTGATACGCAGTATTTT. It specifies CAISPKGADTQYF.